Described below is a single T cell receptor beta chain sequence and its context. Its antigen remains unknown. Germline CDR1 and CDR2: SQVTM and ANQGSEA. The CDR3 spans 15 residues. Trimming took 3 bases from V and 1 from J; bases not matched to a gene: 6. TCRdb called the RT-PCR reads again in MiXCR, with one record for every CDR3 protein. The top ten hold approximately 10% of the sample, which has 250,000 to 350,000 distinct CDR3 sequences, roughly 22% seen once. These data come from a study of response to subunit inactivated influenza vaccine. The study, taken as a whole, reports: New T cells are recruited in small numbers by each seasonal influenza vaccination, according to the authors' suggestion.

The gene calls are TRBV29-1 and TRBJ2-5; 9 nucleotides line up with TRBD1. The clonotype was recovered from a man aged 50 to 75 who received an inactivated influenza vaccine. Sample: PBMCs from blood, taken about 19 months after vaccination. This CDR3 is CSVEFRDRVQETQYF. The DNA of the CDR3 is TGCAGCGTTGAGTTTCGGGACAGGGTCCAAGAGACCCAGTACTTC.